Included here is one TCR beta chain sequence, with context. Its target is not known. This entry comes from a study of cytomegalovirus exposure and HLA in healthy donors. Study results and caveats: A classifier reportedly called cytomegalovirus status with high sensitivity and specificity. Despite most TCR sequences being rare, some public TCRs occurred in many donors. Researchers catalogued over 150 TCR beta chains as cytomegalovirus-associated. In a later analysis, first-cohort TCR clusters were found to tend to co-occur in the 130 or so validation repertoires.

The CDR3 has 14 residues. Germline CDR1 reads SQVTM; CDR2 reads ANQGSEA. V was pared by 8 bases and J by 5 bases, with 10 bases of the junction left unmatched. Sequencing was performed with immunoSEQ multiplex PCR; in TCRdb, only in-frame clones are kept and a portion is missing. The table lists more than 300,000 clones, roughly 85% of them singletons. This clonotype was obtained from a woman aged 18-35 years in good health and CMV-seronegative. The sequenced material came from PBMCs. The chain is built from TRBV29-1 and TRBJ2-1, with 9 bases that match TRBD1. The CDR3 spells CSSSVTGGDNEQFF. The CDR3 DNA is TGCAGCTCGTCAGTGACAGGGGGGGACAATGAGCAGTTCTTC.